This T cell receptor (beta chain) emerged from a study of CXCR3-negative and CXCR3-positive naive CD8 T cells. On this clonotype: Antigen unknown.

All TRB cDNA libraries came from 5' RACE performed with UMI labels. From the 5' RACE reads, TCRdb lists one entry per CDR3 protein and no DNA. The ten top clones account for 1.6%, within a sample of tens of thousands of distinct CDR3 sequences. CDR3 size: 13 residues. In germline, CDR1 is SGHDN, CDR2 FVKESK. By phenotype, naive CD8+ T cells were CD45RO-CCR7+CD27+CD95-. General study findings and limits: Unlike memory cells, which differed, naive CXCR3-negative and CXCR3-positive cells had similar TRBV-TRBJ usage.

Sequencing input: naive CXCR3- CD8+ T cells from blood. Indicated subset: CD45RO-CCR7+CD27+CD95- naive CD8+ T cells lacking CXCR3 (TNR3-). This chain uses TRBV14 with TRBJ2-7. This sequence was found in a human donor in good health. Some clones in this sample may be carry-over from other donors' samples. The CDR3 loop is CASSQIGYYEQYF.